The text below deals with one T cell receptor (beta chain). Its antigen is not identified. MiXCR, run by TCRdb on the 5' RACE reads, gives a single entry per CDR3 protein. The table shows 150,000 to 200,000 distinct CDR3 sequences, with about 18% occurring only once. These data belong to a study of CD8 T cells in ankylosing spondylitis. Study observations and caveats: Blood from ankylosing spondylitis patients appeared to carry a characteristic roughly eight-variant TCR beta motif. A CD8+ phenotype characterized the disease-linked clones, which were relatively rare in peripheral blood.

Germline values: CDR1 SQVTM, CDR2 ANQGSEA. CDR3 length equals 14 residues. The V gene lost 4 bases and the J gene lost 2 bases, with 14 bases spanning the gap. The J gene is TRBJ1-2, the V gene TRBV29-1; D may be TRBD1 (5 bases). This TCR was recovered from a male donor aged 10 to 30 with ankylosing spondylitis or in good health (not recorded which). The material sequenced was blood, either unsorted or a sorted T cell fraction (not recorded which). The CDR3 region is CSVGIMEGNYGYTF. For the CDR3, the DNA is TGCAGCGTTGGGATCATGGAGGGGAACTATGGCTACACCTTC.